Following are 23 T cell receptor beta chains from one sample sequenced in a study of blood T cell repertoires in COVID-19 (TCRdb year 2020). Library creation used the immunoSEQ multiplex PCR assay. TCRdb provides this immuneACCESS table in a form limited to in-frame rearrangements. Some clones are lacking; in checked studies, under half of them reflect an unresolved V gene, and why the rest are absent is not known. In this sample the table shows some 40,000 clones, roughly nine tenths of which occur a single time. About 15% of the sample belongs to the ten largest clones. Specimen: peripheral blood. Receptors originate from a woman between 25 and 40 years old in a cohort sampled during active COVID-19.

The sample holds one count of this clone. This chain links TRBV13 with TRBJ2-7; 9 positions match TRBD1. With V trimmed by 5 bases and J by 4 bases, 6 bases remained unmatched. From germline, CDR1 is PRHDT and CDR2 FYEKMQ (reference sequence). This CDR3 contains 14 residues. CDR3 loop: CASSTQGAEYEQYF. The CDR3 DNA sequence: TGTGCCAGCAGCACACAGGGGGCTGAGTACGAGCAGTACTTC.

The chain uses TRBV7-9 and TRBJ2-5, with a tentative D call TRBD2 (6 bases). This CDR3 region has 13 residues. Germline V gives CDR1 SEHNR, CDR2 FQNEAQ (reference sequence). V was trimmed by 1 base and J by 4 bases, leaving 7 bases between them. The CDR3: CASSLVGGETQYF. The DNA for the CDR3 is TGTGCCAGCAGCTTAGTCGGGGGAGAGACCCAGTACTTC.

The chain links TRBV11-2 to TRBJ1-1, with 7 positions matching TRBD1. With 6 bases clipped from V and 4 bases from J, the junction kept 14 bases outside the gene matches. The germline CDR1 and CDR2 sequences are SGHAT and FQNNGV. This CDR3 is built from 16 residues. The CDR3 is CASRVGDSRTSTEAFF. The DNA of the CDR3 is TGTGCCAGCAGGGTCGGGGACAGTCGCACTAGCACTGAAGCTTTCTTT.

This clone has only one observation. The J gene is TRBJ2-7, the V gene TRBV7-2; tentative D call: TRBD1 (5 bases). The germline gives CDR1 SGHTA, CDR2 FQGNSA. This CDR3 spans 15 amino acids. V lost 5 bases to trimming and J lost 2 bases, with 16 bases between them. The CDR3 bases are TGTGCCAGCAGCACGACAGCTTCGGCTCCCTACGAGCAGTACTTC. Protein sequence: CASSTTASAPYEQYF. Variable domain in full (rest from reference TRBV7-2 and TRBJ2-7): GAGVSQSPSNKVTEKGKDVELRCDPISGHTALYWYRQSLGQGLEFLIYFQGNSAPDKSGLPSDRFSAERTGGSVSTLTIQRTQQEDSAVYLCASSTTASAPYEQYFGPGTRLTVT.

This clone was found once. The gene calls are TRBV5-1 and TRBJ2-5; maybe TRBD2 (6 bases). Germline CDR1 reads SGHRS; CDR2 reads YFSETQ. The CDR3 sequence is 16 residues long. V was trimmed by 4 bases and J by 2 bases, leaving 18 bases between them. The CDR3 here is CASSRALRGRQETQYF. The CDR3 DNA follows: TGCGCCAGCAGCCGAGCCCTCCGGGGGAGACAAGAGACCCAGTACTTC. Supplemented by reference TRBV5-1 and TRBJ2-5, the full variable domain reads KAGVTQTPRYLIKTRGQQVTLSCSPISGHRSVSWYQQTPGQGLQFLFEYFSETQRNKGNFPGRFSGRQFSNSRSEMNVSTLELGDSALYLCASSRALRGRQETQYFGPGTRLLVL.

The chain joins TRBV5-4 to TRBJ2-7; 10 bases are shared with TRBD2. In germline, CDR1 is SGHNT, CDR2 YYREEE (reference sequence). Trimming took 7 bases from V and 3 from J; bases not matched to a gene: 10. The CDR3 is 15 amino acids. CDR3 DNA sequence: TGTGCCAGCCTCGCCCGACTAGCGGGTATCTACGAGCAGTACTTC. It codes for CASLARLAGIYEQYF.

This clone was picked up one time. The genes are TRBV5-1 and TRBJ2-7, with TRBD2 as a possible D gene (6 bases). The CDR3 length is 14 residues. CDR1 SGHRS and CDR2 YFSETQ come from the germline V gene. V shed 2 bases and J shed 0 bases, with 9 bases lying between them. In DNA form, the CDR3 reads TGCGCCAGCAGCTTTGGAGGGAGCTCCTACGAGCAGTACTTC. Amino acid sequence: CASSFGGSSYEQYF.

The chain links TRBV19 to TRBJ1-2; TRBD1 matches at 7 bases. The junction had 7 bases not matched to a gene; V was cut back by 5 bases and J by 1 base. CDR1 is LNHDA and CDR2 is SQIVND in the germline V gene (reference sequence). The CDR3 totals 15 residues. CDR3 amino acids: CASSREQGDNYGYTF. The CDR3 nucleotides read TGTGCCAGTAGTCGAGAGCAGGGGGATAACTATGGCTACACCTTC.

The chain joins TRBV7-3 to TRBJ2-2; D unresolved. Germline V lookup: CDR1 SGHTA, CDR2 FQGTGA. The CDR3 spans 14 residues. Deletions cut 2 bases from V and 5 bases from J, with 9 bases between. The CDR3 DNA follows: TGTGCCAGCAGCTTACCTGGGCGAACCGGGGAGCTGTTTTTT. Protein: CASSLPGRTGELFF.

A few counts support this clone. This chain uses TRBV5-4 with TRBJ2-3; D remains unclear. The CDR3 consists of 12 residues. Trimming took 1 base from V and 4 from J, leaving 4 bases between them. CDR1 is SGHNT and CDR2 is YYREEE in the germline V gene (reference sequence). CDR3 DNA sequence: TGTGCCAGCAGCTTGCCCGCAGATACGCAGTATTTT. This codes for CASSLPADTQYF.

This rearrangement joins TRBV7-9 to TRBJ2-3; unclear D gene. Trimming left V 2 bases short and J 5 bases short, with 17 bases between. The CDR3 covers 16 residues. Germline CDR1 SEHNR, CDR2 FQNEAQ (reference sequence). CDR3 bases: TGTGCCAGCAGCTTAAGTAGGCTGGAGTTGGGAGATACGCAGTATTTT. Protein product: CASSLSRLELGDTQYF.

V usage is TRBV7-9 and J usage is TRBJ2-1, with 7 nucleotides matching TRBD1. With 4 bases clipped from V and 6 bases from J, the junction kept 9 bases outside the gene matches. CDR3 length: 15 residues. CDR1 is SEHNR, CDR2 FQNEAQ, per germline (reference sequence). CDR3 DNA: TGTGCCAGCAGCTCTACAGGGGAGATCGGCAATGAGCAGTTCTTC. Residues: CASSSTGEIGNEQFF.

The rearrangement uses TRBV7-6 and TRBJ2-7; 11 bases are shared with TRBD2. This CDR3 comprises 15 residues. J gave up 0 bases and V 5 bases, and 3 bases lay outside the gene matches. The V gene's germline CDR1 is SGHVS and CDR2 FNYEAQ. The CDR3 DNA follows: TGTGCCAGCAGCCCAGGGACTAGCGGCTCCTACGAGCAGTACTTC. Protein product: CASSPGTSGSYEQYF.

The J gene is TRBJ1-1, the V gene TRBV30; D unresolved. This CDR3 region has 12 residues. V was trimmed by 3 bases and J by 10 bases, leaving 15 bases between them. Germline CDR1 is GTSNPN and CDR2 is SVGIG (reference sequence). As DNA, the CDR3 is TGTGCCTGGAGACGAGGAGCAGAAGTAGCTTTCTTT. Protein: CAWRRGAEVAFF.

This clone has just a few counts. V usage is TRBV6-5 and J usage is TRBJ2-2; no definite D call. This CDR3 is 13 amino acids long. The germline V gene has CDR1 MNHEY and CDR2 SVGAGI. The ends were cut back, 2 bases at V and 4 bases at J, with 5 bases in the middle. CDR3 amino acids: CASSYVGTGELFF. As DNA, the CDR3 is TGTGCCAGCAGTTACGTCGGCACCGGGGAGCTGTTTTTT.

This clone was recorded once. This chain links TRBV2 with TRBJ2-3; D ambiguous. Germline lookup yields CDR1 SNHLY and CDR2 FYNNEI. V lost 6 bases and J lost 1, with 8 bases in between. This CDR3 contains 13 residues. CDR3 region: CASRASGTDTQYF. The CDR3, as DNA: TGTGCCAGCAGAGCCTCTGGCACAGATACGCAGTATTTT.

The rearrangement uses TRBV10-1 and TRBJ2-7; possible D gene TRBD1, 6 bases. CDR1 is WNHNN and CDR2 is SYGVQD in the germline V gene (reference sequence). Trimming took 10 bases from V and 4 from J, leaving 20 bases between them. This CDR3 has 14 amino acids. The CDR3 loop is CATHTRGKEYEQYF. CDR3 in DNA: TGCGCCACCCATACCAGGGGTAAGGAATACGAGCAGTACTTC.

This clone was detected only once. This chain connects TRBV4-1 to TRBJ2-7; 7 nucleotides agree with TRBD2. The J segment lost 2 bases and the V segment lost 4 bases, leaving 14 bases of the junction unmatched. This CDR3 spans 17 amino acids. Germline assignment: CDR1 MGHRA and CDR2 YSYEKL. CDR3 in amino acids: CASSPLPSGAKAYEQYF. The CDR3 coding sequence is TGCGCCAGCAGCCCCCTACCCAGCGGGGCTAAAGCCTACGAGCAGTACTTC.

The chain uses TRBV6-5 and TRBJ2-3, with a possible D match to TRBD1 (5 bases). The V and J ends lost 10 bases and 5 bases respectively, with 13 bases between them. The CDR3 extends over 12 amino acids. Germline V CDR1 and CDR2: MNHEY, SVGAGI. DNA for the CDR3: TGTGCCACCGTCTGGGGCAGAGATACGCAGTATTTT. Amino acid sequence: CATVWGRDTQYF.

V gene TRBV7-9 combines with J gene TRBJ1-2, with D perhaps TRBD1 (5 bases). The V end lost 4 bases, the J end lost 4 bases, and 19 bases lay between the germline ends. Germline-derived CDR1 and CDR2 are SEHNR and FQNEAQ (reference sequence). The CDR3 length is 16 residues. DNA of the CDR3: TGTGCCAGCAGCTGGGGGACTTCAACTTCGGGCTATGGCTACACCTTC. It codes for CASSWGTSTSGYGYTF.

This chain uses TRBV28 with TRBJ2-1; D possibly corresponds to TRBD2 (6 bases). CDR3 length equals 16 residues. Trimming shortened V by 6 bases and J by 1 base, and 16 bases separated the two germline ends. Germline V gene sequence: CDR1 MDHEN, CDR2 SYDVKM. The CDR3 DNA is TGTGCCAGCAGGGGTCGGGTTGCGGGATCCTACAATGAGCAGTTCTTC. Protein sequence: CASRGRVAGSYNEQFF.

This sequence joins TRBV13 and TRBJ2-7, with 7 bases matching TRBD1. The germline gives CDR1 PRHDT, CDR2 FYEKMQ (reference sequence). This CDR3 comprises 14 residues. V was clipped by 5 bases and J by 3 bases; unmatched bases: 7. The CDR3 nucleotides read TGTGCCAGCAGCCGGACAGGTTTCCTCTACGAGCAGTACTTC. Translating gives CASSRTGFLYEQYF.

The rearrangement joins TRBV7-9 to TRBJ1-5; 7 positions agree with TRBD1. Germline V lookup: CDR1 SEHNR, CDR2 FQNEAQ (reference sequence). This CDR3 comprises 15 residues. After removal of 5 bases from V and 1 base from J, the junction contained 5 bases not matched to a gene. The CDR3 DNA reads TGTGCCAGCAGCGGTGGGACAGTCAGCAATCAGCCCCAGCATTTT. Its protein is CASSGGTVSNQPQHF.